The sequence of this TCR beta chain was determined in a study of blood T cell repertoires in COVID-19. The ends lost 6 bases at V and 1 base at J; junction bases unmatched: 4. The CDR3 length is 13 residues. Germline CDR1 reads DFQATT; CDR2 reads SNEGSKA (reference sequence). Clones were sequenced by immunoSEQ multiplex PCR, and TCRdb holds only the in-frame ones, with some missing. Of around 52,000 clones listed, roughly four fifths are singletons. The chain employs TRBV20-1 and TRBJ2-5, with 8 bases identical to TRBD1. The TCR comes from a woman older than 75 with acute or convalescent COVID-19. The sequenced sample was peripheral blood. The DNA for the CDR3 is TGCAGTGCCAGTACAGGGGGCCAAGAGACCCAGTACTTC. Protein product: CSASTGGQETQYF.